This record concerns one T cell receptor (beta chain) sequence. Unique molecular identifiers were incorporated during preparation of the TCRbeta library. TCRdb recomputed calls from the PCR reads with MiXCR, one row per CDR3 protein. The sample shows 440,000 or so distinct CDR3 sequences, around two fifths of them seen only once. These data belong to a study of T-cell reconstitution after alpha-beta-depleted transplantation in children. The CDR3 sequence is 12 residues long. Trimming removed 9 bases at V and 4 bases at J, with 11 bases between. The sequence was obtained from a girl aged 2-9 years with aplastic anemia, due to receive a stem cell transplant. Sequencing used PBMCs, obtained before TCRalphabeta/CD19-depleted stem cell transplant. This chain links TRBV23-1 with TRBJ2-3; no reliable D call. TRBV23-1 is labeled an ORF, and its function is uncertain. CDR3 sequence: CARRTLPDTQYF. The CDR3 DNA is TGCGCCAGAAGAACATTACCAGATACGCAGTATTTT.